The 23 T cell receptor beta chains presented below share a single source sample, sequenced in a study of blood T cell repertoires in COVID-19. TCRdb's table, derived via immunoSEQ multiplex PCR, lists solely in-frame clones and lacks some. The sample shows some 250,000 clones, approximately 82% of them seen only once. Sequencing was carried out using peripheral blood. Receptor source: a woman between 18 and 30 years old with acute or convalescent COVID-19.

The V call is TRBV7-9, the J call TRBJ2-7; 7 positions match TRBD1. Germline V gene lookup returns CDR1 SEHNR and CDR2 FQNEAQ (reference sequence). The CDR3 length is 17 residues. Unmatched junction bases numbered 13, after V lost 1 base and J lost 4 bases. This chain's CDR3 is CASSLVRGTADGYEQYF. CDR3 bases: TGTGCCAGCAGCTTAGTCCGAGGGACAGCGGATGGTTACGAGCAGTACTTC.

The table lists this clone with a count of one. The rearrangement uses TRBV18 and TRBJ1-1; D may be TRBD1 (6 bases). Germline CDR1 KGHSH, CDR2 LQKENI. The CDR3 is 16 residues long. The ends were cut back, 3 bases at V and 0 bases at J, with 14 bases in the middle. The CDR3 DNA reads as TGTGCCAGCTCACCTGAACAGGGAATCGTGAACACTGAAGCTTTCTTT. Its translation is CASSPEQGIVNTEAFF.

The chain employs TRBV3-1 (or the pseudogene TRBV3-2) and TRBJ2-3; D might be TRBD2 (6 bases). CDR3 length equals 16 residues. Trimming removed 3 bases at V and 3 bases at J, with 16 bases between. The germline CDR1 and CDR2 sequences are LGHDT and YNNKEL (reference sequence). The DNA for the CDR3 is TGTGCCAGCAGCCAGCCCCGAAGGGAGGTAACAGATACGCAGTATTTT. It yields the protein CASSQPRREVTDTQYF.

The V call is TRBV6-5, the J call TRBJ2-3, with 8 positions matching TRBD2. The CDR3 runs to 15 residues. The germline gives CDR1 MNHEY, CDR2 SVGAGI. Losses at the gene ends were 2 bases for V and 6 bases for J; bases not matched to a gene: 7. CDR3 sequence reads: CASSYPGLVGDTQYF. The CDR3 nucleotides read TGTGCCAGCAGTTACCCGGGACTAGTGGGTGATACGCAGTATTTT.

The rearrangement joins TRBV2 to TRBJ1-5; D is unresolved. Germline CDR1 and CDR2: SNHLY and FYNNEI. The V end was cut by 2 bases, the J end by 4 bases, with 3 bases between. CDR3 length: 12 residues. The CDR3 nucleotides are TGTGCCAGCAGTGAACCGAATCAGCCCCAGCATTTT. Amino acids: CASSEPNQPQHF.

The chain employs TRBV5-6 and TRBJ2-7; the match to TRBD1 covers 7 bases. Per germline, CDR1 SGHDT and CDR2 YYEEEE. V shed 0 bases and J 1 base; nucleotides not matched to a gene: 4. The CDR3 totals 15 residues. The CDR3 sequence: CASSLGGQLSYEQYF. CDR3 DNA: TGTGCCAGCAGCTTGGGGGGACAGCTATCCTACGAGCAGTACTTC.

This clone was counted a few times. This chain connects TRBV10-2 to TRBJ1-2, with D tentatively TRBD1 (5 bases). Germline V CDR1 and CDR2: WSHSY, SAAADI. The CDR3 runs 13 residues. The V and J ends lost 5 bases and 6 bases respectively, with 13 bases between them. CDR3 loop: CASSTLQGHGYTF. CDR3 coding DNA: TGCGCCAGCAGTACTCTTCAGGGTCATGGCTACACCTTC.

J is TRBJ1-2 and V is TRBV27; 8 positions match TRBD1. The CDR3 sequence is 14 residues long. Germline V gene data show CDR1 as MNHEY and CDR2 as SMNVEV (reference sequence). Germline trimming cut 7 bases from V and 6 bases from J; bases unmatched to any gene: 10. CDR3 in amino acids: CASNSHRGSDGYTF. The CDR3 bases are TGTGCCAGCAATAGTCACAGGGGGTCGGATGGCTACACCTTC.

The chain joins TRBV7-2 to TRBJ2-3; D remains unclear. With 3 bases removed from V and 2 bases from J, the gap between germline ends came to 6 bases. Germline assignment: CDR1 SGHTA and CDR2 FQGNSA. The CDR3 covers 13 residues. CDR3 in DNA: TGTGCCAGCAGCTTGTTAAACACAGATACGCAGTATTTT. This gives the protein CASSLLNTDTQYF.

The rearrangement uses TRBV28 and TRBJ2-3; 11 bases are shared with TRBD2. The CDR3 is 18 amino acids. Trimming cost V 6 bases and J 2 bases; bases outside gene matches: 13. Germline-derived CDR1 and CDR2 are MDHEN and SYDVKM. In DNA, the CDR3 is TGTGCCAGCAGAGGGCTAGCGGGAGGTCTTGGGTACACAGATACGCAGTATTTT. Protein: CASRGLAGGLGYTDTQYF.

The chain recombines TRBV30 with TRBJ1-2; a possible D gene is TRBD1 (6 bases). Per germline, CDR1 GTSNPN and CDR2 SVGIG (reference sequence). V was pared by 1 base and J by 8 bases, with 14 bases between. The CDR3 contains 13 residues. The CDR3 DNA is TGTGCCTGGAGTGGCTACAGGGTTGGGGGCTACACCTTC. This sequence encodes CAWSGYRVGGYTF.

This sequence joins TRBV4-3 and TRBJ2-7, with 8 bases aligning to TRBD1. Germline V gene data show CDR1 as LGHNA and CDR2 as YSLEER. Trimming at V came to 1 base and at J to 3 bases, leaving 5 bases not matched to a gene. The length of the CDR3 is 15 residues. The CDR3 DNA reads as TGCGCCAGCAGCCAAGCCGACAGGGGAGACTACGAGCAGTACTTC. Residues: CASSQADRGDYEQYF.

The chain joins TRBV11-3 to TRBJ2-3, with 12 nucleotides matching TRBD2. This CDR3 is 15 amino acids long. The germline V gene encodes CDR1 SGHNT and CDR2 YENEEA. V trimming: 4 bases; J trimming: 5 bases; junction bases outside the gene matches: 4. CDR3 in amino acids: CASSSPGLAGDTQYF. The CDR3 nucleotides read TGTGCCAGCAGCTCGCCGGGACTAGCGGGAGATACGCAGTATTTT.

The chain uses TRBV28 and TRBJ2-7; 9 bases line up with TRBD2. Germline V gene sequence: CDR1 MDHEN, CDR2 SYDVKM. The ends lost 5 bases at V and 0 bases at J; junction bases unmatched: 8. There are 16 residues in the CDR3. The CDR3 DNA reads TGTGCCAGCAGTCCCTTATTTAGCGGGAGCTCCTACGAGCAGTACTTC. This translates into CASSPLFSGSSYEQYF.

The V gene is TRBV11-3, the J gene TRBJ2-2; tentative D call: TRBD1 (6 bases). Germline CDR1 reads SGHNT; CDR2 reads YENEEA. V was trimmed by 4 bases and J by 1 base, leaving 7 bases between them. The CDR3 is 14 residues long. CDR3 in amino acids: CASSSRGNTGELFF. The CDR3 coding sequence is TGTGCCAGCAGCTCCAGGGGGAACACCGGGGAGCTGTTTTTT.

This clone has a single count. CDR3 in amino acids: CAWMGGGRRYGYTF. CDR3 DNA: TGTGCCTGGATGGGTGGCGGAAGGCGCTATGGCTACACCTTC. V usage is TRBV30 and J usage is TRBJ1-2; no firm D call. V lost 4 bases to trimming and J lost 4 bases, with 16 bases between them. This CDR3 region has 14 residues. From germline, CDR1 is GTSNPN and CDR2 SVGIG (reference sequence).

The chain recombines TRBV9 with TRBJ2-5; 8 nucleotides align to TRBD1. CDR1 is SGDLS, CDR2 YYNGEE, per germline. Germline trimming cut 0 bases from V and 4 bases from J; bases unmatched to any gene: 5. This CDR3 is 15 amino acids long. The CDR3 reads CASSVAGQGRETQYF. CDR3 nucleotides: TGTGCCAGCAGCGTAGCTGGACAGGGCCGAGAGACCCAGTACTTC.

The CDR3, as DNA: TGTGCCAGCAGTTCCGCTTGGAGCGGTACCTACGAGCAGTACTTC. Translating it yields CASSSAWSGTYEQYF. This chain joins TRBV6-5 and TRBJ2-7; D is possibly TRBD2 (5 bases). This CDR3 has 15 residues. Trimming stripped 4 bases from V and 2 bases from J, with 15 bases between. From germline, CDR1 is MNHEY and CDR2 SVGAGI.

This rearrangement joins TRBV13 to TRBJ1-5; the D gene is possibly TRBD1 (5 bases). With 5 bases removed from V and 2 bases from J, the gap between germline ends came to 22 bases. The V gene's germline CDR1 is PRHDT and CDR2 FYEKMQ (reference sequence). This CDR3 contains 18 residues. The CDR3 DNA follows: TGTGCCAGCAGCCGCAGGGAGGGTGGGGTAATGGGCAATCAGCCCCAGCATTTT. It yields the protein CASSRREGGVMGNQPQHF.

The sample holds a few counts of this clone. This rearrangement joins TRBV7-3 to TRBJ2-1; D might be TRBD1 (5 bases). Trimming cost V 1 base and J 8 bases, with 15 bases left between them. The CDR3 spans 15 residues. In germline, CDR1 is SGHTA, CDR2 FQGTGA. Written as DNA, the CDR3 is TGTGCCAGCAGCTTAAGACCCGGCACAGGCGATGAGCAGTTCTTC. Amino acids: CASSLRPGTGDEQFF.

The rearrangement joins TRBV29-1 to TRBJ1-2, with TRBD1 matching over 10 bases. This CDR3 has 12 amino acids. Losses at the gene ends were 7 bases for V and 6 bases for J; bases not matched to a gene: 5. In germline, CDR1 is SQVTM, CDR2 ANQGSEA. The CDR3 loop is CSAEGTGDGYTF. CDR3 DNA sequence: TGCAGCGCCGAAGGGACAGGGGATGGCTACACCTTC.

This chain links TRBV10-3 with TRBJ2-7; 9 bases are a match to TRBD1. V gave up 9 bases and J gave up 0 bases; unmatched junction bases: 3. The germline V gene encodes CDR1 ENHRY and CDR2 SYGVKD. This CDR3 is built from 13 residues. The CDR3 DNA reads TGTGCCATTAGACAGGGGGACTCCTACGAGCAGTACTTC. The encoded protein is CAIRQGDSYEQYF.

The chain is built from TRBV12-5 and TRBJ2-1; 10 nucleotides align to TRBD1. The CDR3 totals 17 residues. The junction had 8 bases not matched to a gene; V was cut back by 0 bases and J by 6 bases. Germline CDR1 LGHNT, CDR2 FRNRAP. Here the CDR3 reads CASGLVLGTGERNEQFF. CDR3 DNA sequence: TGTGCTAGTGGTTTGGTACTCGGGACAGGGGAGCGCAATGAGCAGTTCTTC.